This TCR beta chain was sequenced for a study of CD8 T cells in Susac syndrome. When the RNA was reverse transcribed, random hexamers were used with an input of roughly 0.45 to 1 ug. TCRdb recomputed calls from the immunoSEQ multiplex PCR reads with MiXCR, one row per CDR3 protein. The table includes approximately 150,000 distinct CDR3 sequences, about 90% detected once. The healthy controls were matched to patients by age and sex. The germline CDR1 and CDR2 sequences are SNHLY and FYNNEI. This CDR3 region has 15 residues. V lost 2 bases, J lost 1 base, and 6 bases lay in between. The V gene is TRBV2, the J gene TRBJ2-6; D might be TRBD1 (5 bases). The clonotype originates from a human donor in good health. Sequencing was carried out using CD4+ T cells from PBMCs. CDR3 DNA sequence: TGTGCCAGCAGTGAATCAGGGTCTGGGGCCAACGTCCTGACTTTC. Protein: CASSESGSGANVLTF.